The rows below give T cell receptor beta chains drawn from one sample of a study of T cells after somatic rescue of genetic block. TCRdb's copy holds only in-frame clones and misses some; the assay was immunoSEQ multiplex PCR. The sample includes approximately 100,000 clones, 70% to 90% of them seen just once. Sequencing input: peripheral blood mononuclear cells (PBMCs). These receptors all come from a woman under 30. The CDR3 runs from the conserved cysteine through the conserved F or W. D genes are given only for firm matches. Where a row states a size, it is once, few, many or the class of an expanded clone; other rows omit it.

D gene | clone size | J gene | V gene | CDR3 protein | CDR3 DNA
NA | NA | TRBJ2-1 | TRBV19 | CASTTWVGQPETNEQFF | TGTGCCAGTACCACTTGGGTCGGGCAGCCGGAGACCAATGAGCAGTTCTTC
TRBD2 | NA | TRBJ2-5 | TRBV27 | CASSSASGRNSETQYF | TGTGCCAGCAGTTCAGCTAGCGGGAGGAATTCCGAGACCCAGTACTTC
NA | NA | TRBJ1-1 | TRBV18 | CASSRNPPTGLMNTEAFF | TGTGCCAGCTCACGAAACCCCCCGACAGGTCTTATGAACACTGAAGCTTTCTTT
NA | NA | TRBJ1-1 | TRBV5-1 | CASSPGQGMNTEAFF | TGCGCCAGCAGCCCCGGTCAGGGGATGAACACTGAAGCTTTCTTT
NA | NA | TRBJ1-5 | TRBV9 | CASSAGGGNQPQHF | TGTGCCAGCAGCGCGGGGGGGGGCAATCAGCCCCAGCATTTT
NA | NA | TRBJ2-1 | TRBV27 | CASSFGSSYNEQFF | TGTGCCAGCAGTTTTGGGAGCTCCTACAATGAGCAGTTCTTC
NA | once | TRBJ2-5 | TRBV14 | CASSQGSLVWEETQYF | TGTGCCAGCAGCCAAGGGAGCCTCGTTTGGGAAGAGACCCAGTACTTC
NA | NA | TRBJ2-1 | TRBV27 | CASSPRGYYNEQFF | TGTGCCAGCAGTCCGCGGGGCTACTACAATGAGCAGTTCTTC
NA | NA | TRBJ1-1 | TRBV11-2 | CASSSTHPAFETASEAFF | TGTGCCAGCAGCTCCACCCACCCGGCGTTCGAGACAGCAAGTGAAGCTTTCTTT
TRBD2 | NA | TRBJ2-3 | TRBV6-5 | CASSGGLAAPDTQYF | TGTGCCAGCAGTGGGGGACTAGCGGCACCAGATACGCAGTATTTT
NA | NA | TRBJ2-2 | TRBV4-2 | CASSQDWTGTAANTGELFF | TGTGCCAGCAGCCAGGATTGGACCGGGACTGCAGCGAACACCGGGGAGCTGTTTTTT
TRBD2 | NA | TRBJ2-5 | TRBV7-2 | CASSPPGLAQETQYF | TGTGCCAGCAGCCCCCCGGGACTAGCCCAAGAGACCCAGTACTTC
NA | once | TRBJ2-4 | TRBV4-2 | CASSQDRGDLAKNIQYF | TGTGCCAGCAGCCAAGATCGAGGAGACCTAGCCAAAAACATTCAGTACTTC
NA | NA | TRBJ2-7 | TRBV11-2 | CASSLLSAGPSYEQYF | TGTGCCAGCAGCTTACTCAGCGCGGGCCCCTCCTACGAGCAGTACTTC
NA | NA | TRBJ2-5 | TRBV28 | CASRQGAQYQETQYF | TGTGCCAGCAGGCAGGGAGCCCAGTACCAAGAGACCCAGTACTTC
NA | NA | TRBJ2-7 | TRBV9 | CASNVPGGHF | TGTGCCAGCAACGTGCCCGGGGGACACTTC
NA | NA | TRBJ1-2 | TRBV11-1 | CASSSIRVNYGYTF | TGTGCCAGCAGCTCCATCCGGGTTAACTATGGCTACACCTTC
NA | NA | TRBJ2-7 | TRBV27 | CASGRGSGSTYEQYF | TGTGCCAGCGGCCGGGGATCCGGGTCCACCTACGAGCAGTACTTC
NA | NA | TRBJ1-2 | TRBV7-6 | CASSLAENYGYTF | TGTGCCAGCAGCTTAGCGGAGAACTATGGCTACACCTTC
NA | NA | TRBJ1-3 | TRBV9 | CASSVEARSGNTIYF | TGTGCCAGCAGCGTGGAGGCAAGATCTGGAAACACCATATATTTT
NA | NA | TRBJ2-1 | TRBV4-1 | CASSIQGGVSYNEQFF | TGCGCCAGCAGCATCCAAGGCGGGGTTTCCTACAATGAGCAGTTCTTC
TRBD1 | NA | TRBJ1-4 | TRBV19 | CASSAPRGLDEKLFF | TGTGCCAGTAGTGCCCCCAGGGGGCTGGATGAAAAACTGTTTTTT
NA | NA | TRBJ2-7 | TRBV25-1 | CASRDSQFSYEQYF | TGTGCCAGCAGGGACAGTCAATTTTCCTACGAGCAGTACTTC
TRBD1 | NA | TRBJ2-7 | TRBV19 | CASSTQGVSYEQYF | TGTGCCAGTAGTACACAGGGGGTCTCCTACGAGCAGTACTTC
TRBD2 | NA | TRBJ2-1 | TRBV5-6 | CASSPLAGEGGNEQFF | TGTGCCAGCAGCCCCCTAGCGGGAGAAGGGGGCAATGAGCAGTTCTTC
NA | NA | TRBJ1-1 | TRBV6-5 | CASSYSGVAFF | TGTGCCAGCAGTTACTCAGGGGTGGCTTTCTTT
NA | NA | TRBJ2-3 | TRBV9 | CASSGDTQYF | TGTGCCAGCAGCGGAGATACGCAGTATTTT
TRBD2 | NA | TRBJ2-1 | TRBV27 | CASSYLAGSYNEQFF | TGTGCCAGCAGTTACCTAGCGGGGTCCTACAATGAGCAGTTCTTC
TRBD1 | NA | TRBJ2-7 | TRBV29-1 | CSVGGRGLNEQYF | TGCAGCGTTGGTGGCAGGGGGCTAAACGAGCAGTACTTC
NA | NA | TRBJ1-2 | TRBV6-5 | CASSYSPDSIEGYTF | TGTGCCAGCAGTTACTCCCCGGATAGTATAGAAGGCTACACCTTC
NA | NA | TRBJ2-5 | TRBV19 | CASTSRTPRETQYF | TGTGCCAGTACCTCCCGGACTCCGAGAGAGACCCAGTACTTC
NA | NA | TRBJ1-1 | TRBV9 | CASSVASGGPAFF | TGTGCCAGCAGCGTAGCTTCGGGGGGCCCGGCTTTCTTT
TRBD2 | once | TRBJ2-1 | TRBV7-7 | CASSLGLANEQFF | TGTGCTAGCAGCCTCGGACTAGCCAATGAGCAGTTCTTC
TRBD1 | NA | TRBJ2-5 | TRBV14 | CASSHLRDSQETQYF | TGTGCCAGCAGCCACCTTAGGGACAGCCAAGAGACCCAGTACTTC
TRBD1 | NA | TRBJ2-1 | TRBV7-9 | CASSFRQGVYNEQFF | TGTGCCAGCAGCTTTCGACAGGGGGTCTACAATGAGCAGTTCTTC
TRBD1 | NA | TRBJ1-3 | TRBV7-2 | CASTKTGGSGNTIYF | TGTGCCAGCACCAAGACAGGGGGTTCTGGAAACACCATATATTTT
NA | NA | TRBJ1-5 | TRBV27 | CASSLSLATNQPQHF | TGTGCCAGCAGTTTATCGTTGGCAACTAATCAGCCCCAGCATTTT
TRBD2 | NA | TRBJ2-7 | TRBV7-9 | CASSLAFGTSGRAPYEQYF | TGTGCCAGCAGCTTAGCGTTCGGGACTAGCGGGAGGGCCCCCTACGAGCAGTACTTC
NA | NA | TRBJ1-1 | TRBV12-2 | CASRPGANTEAFF | TGTGCAAGTCGACCCGGGGCAAACACTGAAGCTTTCTTT
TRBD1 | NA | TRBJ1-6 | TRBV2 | CASRGQVSSPLHF | TGTGCCAGCAGGGGACAGGTCTCTTCACCCCTCCACTTT
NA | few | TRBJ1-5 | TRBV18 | CASSPTQGGGQPQHF | TGTGCCAGCTCGCCGACCCAGGGTGGAGGTCAGCCCCAGCATTTT
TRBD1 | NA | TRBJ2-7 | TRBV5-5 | CASSPMTGVGEQYF | TGTGCCAGCAGCCCAATGACAGGGGTCGGCGAGCAGTACTTC
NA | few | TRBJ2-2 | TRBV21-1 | CASSNRSPEGTGELFF | TGTGCCAGCAGCAACCGCTCCCCCGAGGGCACCGGGGAGCTGTTTTTT
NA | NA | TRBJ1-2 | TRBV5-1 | CASSPAAANYGYTF | TGCGCCAGCAGCCCCGCGGCAGCTAACTATGGCTACACCTTC
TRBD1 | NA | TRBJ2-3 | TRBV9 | CASSPHRGPETDTQYF | TGTGCCAGCAGCCCTCACAGGGGGCCTGAGACAGATACGCAGTATTTT
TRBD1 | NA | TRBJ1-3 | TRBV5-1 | CASSLYGTVSGNTIYF | TGCGCCAGCAGCCTGTACGGGACAGTCTCTGGAAACACCATATATTTT
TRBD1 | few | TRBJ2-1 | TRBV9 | CASSSPPGQWNEQFF | TGTGCCAGCAGCTCCCCTCCGGGACAGTGGAATGAGCAGTTCTTC
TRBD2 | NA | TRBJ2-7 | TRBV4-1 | CASSPGTSGRWSYEQYF | TGCGCCAGCAGTCCCGGGACTAGCGGGAGATGGTCCTACGAGCAGTACTTC
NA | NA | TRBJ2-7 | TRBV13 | CASSLGTVRYEQYF | TGTGCCAGCAGCTTGGGGACTGTACGCTACGAGCAGTACTTC
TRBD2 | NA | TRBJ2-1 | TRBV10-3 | CASSEAGTSNEQFF | TGTGCCAGCAGTGAAGCCGGGACTAGCAATGAGCAGTTCTTC
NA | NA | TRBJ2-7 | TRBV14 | CASSQPGPYEQYF | TGTGCCAGCAGCCAACCAGGTCCCTACGAGCAGTACTTC
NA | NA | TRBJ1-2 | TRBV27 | CASSLSGRYGYTF | TGTGCCAGCAGTTTATCGGGGCGCTATGGCTACACCTTC
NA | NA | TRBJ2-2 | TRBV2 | CASASGELFF | TGTGCCAGCGCGTCCGGGGAGCTGTTTTTT
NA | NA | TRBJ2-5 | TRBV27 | CASGRGAGETQYF | TGTGCCAGCGGACGGGGGGCAGGGGAGACCCAGTACTTC